This T cell receptor beta chain was recovered during a study of beta chain features in type 1 diabetes. Study-level findings and limits: Moderate but significant shortening of TCRB CDR3s was recorded in all four CD4+ subsets from Type 1 diabetes patients. Researchers caution that PCR might favor shorter templates, equally among patients and controls. The naive, central memory and Treg TCRB repertoires of patients appeared to be more similar to one another than those of healthy donors. Insertions at VDJ junctions were less frequent in type 1 diabetes patients. These patients also deleted more nucleotides at the same junctions.

The isolated RNA, all of it, was reverse transcribed, so expressed TCRB transcripts were what got sequenced. Measured with immunoSEQ multiplex PCR; TCRdb has only the in-frame clones, and not every one. The sample lists 160,000 or so clones; less than 9.5% were seen once. This CDR3 has 12 amino acids. Germline V lookup: CDR1 SNHLY, CDR2 FYNNEI. Trimming removed 4 bases from V and 5 bases from J, with 8 bases in between. The table lists this clone with a few counts. Its matching antigen is unknown. Sequenced: central memory CD4+ T cells from blood. The chain uses TRBV2 and TRBJ2-5; the D is unclear. This clonotype was sampled from a woman aged 18-29 years in good health. CDR3 protein: CASSVRRETQYF. Here the CDR3 DNA reads TGTGCCAGCAGTGTTAGGCGGGAGACCCAGTACTTC.